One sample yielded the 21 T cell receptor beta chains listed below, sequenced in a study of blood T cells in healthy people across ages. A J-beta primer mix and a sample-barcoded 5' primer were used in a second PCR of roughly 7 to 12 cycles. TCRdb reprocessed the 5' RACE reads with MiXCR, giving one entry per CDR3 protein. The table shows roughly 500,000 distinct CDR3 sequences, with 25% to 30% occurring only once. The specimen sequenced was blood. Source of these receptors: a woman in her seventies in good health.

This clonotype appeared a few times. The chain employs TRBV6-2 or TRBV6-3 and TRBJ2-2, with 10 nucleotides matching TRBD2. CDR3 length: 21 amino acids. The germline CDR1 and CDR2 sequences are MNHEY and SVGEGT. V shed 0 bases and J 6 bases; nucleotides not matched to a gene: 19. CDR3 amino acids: CASSYSMRPDSGGAKAGELFF. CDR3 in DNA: TGTGCCAGCAGTTACTCGATGAGACCGGACAGCGGGGGGGCCAAGGCCGGGGAGCTGTTTTTT.

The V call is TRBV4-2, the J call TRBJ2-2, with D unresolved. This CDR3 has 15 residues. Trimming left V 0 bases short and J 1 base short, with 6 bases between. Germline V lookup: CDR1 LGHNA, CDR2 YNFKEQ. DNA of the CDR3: TGTGCCAGCAGCCAAGAAAAAGGGAACACCGGGGAGCTGTTTTTT. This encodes CASSQEKGNTGELFF.

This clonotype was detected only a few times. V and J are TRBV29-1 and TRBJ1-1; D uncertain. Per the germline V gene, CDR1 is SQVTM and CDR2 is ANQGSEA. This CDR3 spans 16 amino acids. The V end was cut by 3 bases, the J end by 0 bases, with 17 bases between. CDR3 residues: CSVELPATTLNTEAFF. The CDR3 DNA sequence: TGCAGCGTTGAGTTACCAGCAACCACCTTGAACACTGAAGCTTTCTTT.

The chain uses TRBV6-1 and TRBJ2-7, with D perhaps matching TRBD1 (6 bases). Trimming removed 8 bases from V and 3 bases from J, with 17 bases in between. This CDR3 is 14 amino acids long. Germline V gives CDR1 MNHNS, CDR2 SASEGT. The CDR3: CASRSEGRGYEQYF. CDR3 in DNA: TGTGCCAGCCGGTCTGAGGGCAGGGGCTACGAGCAGTACTTC.

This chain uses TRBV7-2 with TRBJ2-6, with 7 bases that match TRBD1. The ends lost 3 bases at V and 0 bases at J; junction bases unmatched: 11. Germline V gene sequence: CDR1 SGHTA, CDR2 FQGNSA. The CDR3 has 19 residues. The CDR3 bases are TGTGCCAGCAGCTTCACCGGGACAGCTGTGACCTCTGGGGCCAACGTCCTGACTTTC. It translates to CASSFTGTAVTSGANVLTF.

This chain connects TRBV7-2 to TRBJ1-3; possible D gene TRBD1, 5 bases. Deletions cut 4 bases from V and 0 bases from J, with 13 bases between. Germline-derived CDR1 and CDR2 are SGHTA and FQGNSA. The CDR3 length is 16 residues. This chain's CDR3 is CASSSSGRNSGNTIYF. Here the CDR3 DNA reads TGTGCCAGCAGCTCCTCGGGACGCAACTCTGGAAACACCATATATTTT.

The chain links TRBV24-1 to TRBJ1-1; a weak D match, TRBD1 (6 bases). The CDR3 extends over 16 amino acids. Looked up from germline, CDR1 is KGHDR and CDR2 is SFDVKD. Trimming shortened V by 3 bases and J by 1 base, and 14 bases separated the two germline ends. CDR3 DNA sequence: TGTGCCACCAGTGATGTCAGGGGTAGGAGGAACACTGAAGCTTTCTTT. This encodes CATSDVRGRRNTEAFF.

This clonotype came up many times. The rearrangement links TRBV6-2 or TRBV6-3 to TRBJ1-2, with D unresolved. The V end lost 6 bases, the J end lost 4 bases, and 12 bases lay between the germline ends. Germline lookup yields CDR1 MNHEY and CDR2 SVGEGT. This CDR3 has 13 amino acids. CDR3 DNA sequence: TGTGCCAGCAGCCCAAGCCCGACCTATGGCTACACCTTC. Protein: CASSPSPTYGYTF.

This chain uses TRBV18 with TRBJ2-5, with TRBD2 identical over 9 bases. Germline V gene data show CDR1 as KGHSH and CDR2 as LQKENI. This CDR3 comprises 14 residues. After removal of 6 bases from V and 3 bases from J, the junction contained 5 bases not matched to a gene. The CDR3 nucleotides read TGTGCCAGCTCCCGAGCGGGGGGCAAAGAGACCCAGTACTTC. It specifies CASSRAGGKETQYF.

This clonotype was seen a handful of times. CDR3 residues: CASSLQAASEQYF. The CDR3 bases are TGTGCCAGCAGTCTCCAGGCTGCCAGTGAGCAGTACTTC. This chain uses TRBV6-2 or TRBV6-3 with TRBJ2-1; D ambiguous. The DNA end lines up better with TRBJ2-7; the J call may be wrong. The CDR3 totals 13 residues. The germline V gene encodes CDR1 MNHEY and CDR2 SVGEGT.

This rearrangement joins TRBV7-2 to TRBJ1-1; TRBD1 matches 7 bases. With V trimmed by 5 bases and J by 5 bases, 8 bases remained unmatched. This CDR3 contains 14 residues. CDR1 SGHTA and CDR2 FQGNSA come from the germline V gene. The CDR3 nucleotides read TGTGCCAGCAGCCGCACAACAGGGGTAACTGAAGCTTTCTTT. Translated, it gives CASSRTTGVTEAFF.

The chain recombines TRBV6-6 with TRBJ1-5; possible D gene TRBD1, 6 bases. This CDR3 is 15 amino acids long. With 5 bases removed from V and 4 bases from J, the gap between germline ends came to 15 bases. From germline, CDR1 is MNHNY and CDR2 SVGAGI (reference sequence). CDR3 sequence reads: CASSPTDRTNQPQHF. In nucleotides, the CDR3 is TGTGCCAGCAGTCCGACTGACAGGACGAATCAGCCCCAGCATTTT.

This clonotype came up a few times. CDR3 amino acids: CASRWSGPNTEAFF. The CDR3 DNA reads as TGTGCCAGCAGATGGAGTGGACCGAACACTGAAGCTTTCTTT. The V and J genes are TRBV3-1 and TRBJ1-1; no clear D. Germline CDR1 LGHDT, CDR2 YNNKEL (reference sequence). Trimming removed 6 bases at V and 1 base at J, with 12 bases between. The CDR3 runs 14 residues.

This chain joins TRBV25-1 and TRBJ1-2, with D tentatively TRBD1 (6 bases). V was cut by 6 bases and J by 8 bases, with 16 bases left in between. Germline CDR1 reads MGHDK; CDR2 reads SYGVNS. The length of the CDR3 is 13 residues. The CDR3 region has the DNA TGTGCCAGCAGCCAGACAGGCCTATGGGGCTACACCTTC. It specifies CASSQTGLWGYTF.

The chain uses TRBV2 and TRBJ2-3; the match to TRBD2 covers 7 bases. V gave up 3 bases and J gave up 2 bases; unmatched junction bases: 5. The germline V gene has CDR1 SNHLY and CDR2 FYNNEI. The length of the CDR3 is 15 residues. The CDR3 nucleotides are TGTGCCAGCAGTGAGGCTAGCGGTATCACAGATACGCAGTATTTT. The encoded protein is CASSEASGITDTQYF.

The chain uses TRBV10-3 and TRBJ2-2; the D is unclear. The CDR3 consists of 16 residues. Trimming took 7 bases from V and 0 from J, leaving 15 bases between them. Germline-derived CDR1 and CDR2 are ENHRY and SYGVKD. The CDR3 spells CAITRATPANTGELFF. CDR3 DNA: TGTGCCATCACCAGAGCCACTCCCGCGAACACCGGGGAGCTGTTTTTT.

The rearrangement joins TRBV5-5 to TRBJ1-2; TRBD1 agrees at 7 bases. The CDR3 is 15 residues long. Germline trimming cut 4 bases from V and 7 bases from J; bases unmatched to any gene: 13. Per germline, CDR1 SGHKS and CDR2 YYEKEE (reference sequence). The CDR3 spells CASSITGVQRGGYTF. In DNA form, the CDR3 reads TGTGCCAGCAGCATAACAGGGGTTCAACGGGGTGGCTACACCTTC.

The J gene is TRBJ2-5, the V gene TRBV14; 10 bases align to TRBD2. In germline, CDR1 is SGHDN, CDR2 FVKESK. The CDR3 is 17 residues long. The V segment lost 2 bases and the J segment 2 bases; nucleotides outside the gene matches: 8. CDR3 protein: CASSQSDTSGAQETQYF. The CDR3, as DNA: TGTGCCAGCAGCCAATCGGACACTAGCGGGGCACAAGAGACCCAGTACTTC.

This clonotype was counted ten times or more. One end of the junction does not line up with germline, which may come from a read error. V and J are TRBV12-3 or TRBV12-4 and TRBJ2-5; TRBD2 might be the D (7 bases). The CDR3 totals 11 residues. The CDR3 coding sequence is TGTGCCAGCAGCTTAGGGGGGGCCCAGTACTTC. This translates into CASSLGGAQYF.

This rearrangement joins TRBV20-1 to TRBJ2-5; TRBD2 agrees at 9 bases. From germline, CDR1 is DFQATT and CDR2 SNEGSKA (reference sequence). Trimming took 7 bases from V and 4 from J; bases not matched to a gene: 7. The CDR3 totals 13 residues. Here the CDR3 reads CSVKRGVPETQYF. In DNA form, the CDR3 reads TGCAGTGTGAAGCGGGGGGTGCCAGAGACCCAGTACTTC.

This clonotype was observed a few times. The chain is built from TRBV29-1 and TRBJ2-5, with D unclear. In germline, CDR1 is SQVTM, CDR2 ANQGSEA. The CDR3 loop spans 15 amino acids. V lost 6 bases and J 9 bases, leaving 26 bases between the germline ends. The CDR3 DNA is TGCAGCGTCAAGGGCGCGACCTCCAAGAGCTGGGCCCAGTACTTC. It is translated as CSVKGATSKSWAQYF.